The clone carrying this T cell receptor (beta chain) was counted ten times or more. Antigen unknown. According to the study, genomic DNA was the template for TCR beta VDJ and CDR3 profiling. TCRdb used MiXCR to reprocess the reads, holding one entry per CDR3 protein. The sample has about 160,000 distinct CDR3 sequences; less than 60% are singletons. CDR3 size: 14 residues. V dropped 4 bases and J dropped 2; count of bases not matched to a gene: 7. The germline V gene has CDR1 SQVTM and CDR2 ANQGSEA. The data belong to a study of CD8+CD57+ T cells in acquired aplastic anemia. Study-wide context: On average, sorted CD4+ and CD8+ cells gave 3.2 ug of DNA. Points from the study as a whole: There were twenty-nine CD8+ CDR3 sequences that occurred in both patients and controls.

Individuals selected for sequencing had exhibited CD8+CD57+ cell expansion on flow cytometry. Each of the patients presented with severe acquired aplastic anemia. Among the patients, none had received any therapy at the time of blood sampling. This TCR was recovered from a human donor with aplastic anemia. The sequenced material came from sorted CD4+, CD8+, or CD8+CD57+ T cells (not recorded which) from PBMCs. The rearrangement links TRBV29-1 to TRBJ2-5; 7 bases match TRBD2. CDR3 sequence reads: CSVAGSSGQETQYF. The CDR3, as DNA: TGCAGCGTTGCAGGGTCTAGCGGACAAGAGACCCAGTACTTC.